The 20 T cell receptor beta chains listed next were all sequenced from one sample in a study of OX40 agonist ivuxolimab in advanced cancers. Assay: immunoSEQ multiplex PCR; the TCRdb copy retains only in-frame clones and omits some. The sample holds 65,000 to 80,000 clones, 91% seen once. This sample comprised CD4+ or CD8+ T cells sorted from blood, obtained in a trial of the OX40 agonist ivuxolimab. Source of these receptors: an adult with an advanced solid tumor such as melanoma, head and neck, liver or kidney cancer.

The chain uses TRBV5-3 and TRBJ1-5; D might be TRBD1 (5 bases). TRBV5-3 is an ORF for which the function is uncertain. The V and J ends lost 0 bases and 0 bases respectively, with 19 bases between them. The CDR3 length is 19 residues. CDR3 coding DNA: TGTGCCAGAAGCTTGGACATAGAAGGCAGGGAAACTAGCAATCAGCCCCAGCATTTT. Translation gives CARSLDIEGRETSNQPQHF.

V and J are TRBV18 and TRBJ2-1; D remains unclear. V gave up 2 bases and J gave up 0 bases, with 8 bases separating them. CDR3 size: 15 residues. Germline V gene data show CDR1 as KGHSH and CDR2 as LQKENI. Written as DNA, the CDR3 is TGTGCCAGCTCACCAAGCTGGAGCTCCTACAATGAGCAGTTCTTC. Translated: CASSPSWSSYNEQFF.

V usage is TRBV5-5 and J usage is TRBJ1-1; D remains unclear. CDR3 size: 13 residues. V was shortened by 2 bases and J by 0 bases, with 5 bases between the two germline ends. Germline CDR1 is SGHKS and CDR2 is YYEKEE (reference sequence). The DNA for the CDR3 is TGTGCCAGCAGCTTTATCTTGAACACTGAAGCTTTCTTT. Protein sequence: CASSFILNTEAFF.

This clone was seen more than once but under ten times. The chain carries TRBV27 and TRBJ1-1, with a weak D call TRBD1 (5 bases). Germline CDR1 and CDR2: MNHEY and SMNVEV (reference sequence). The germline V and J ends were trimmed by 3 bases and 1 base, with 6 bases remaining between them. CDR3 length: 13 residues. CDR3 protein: CASSFQGNTEAFF. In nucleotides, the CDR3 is TGTGCCAGCAGTTTCCAGGGGAACACTGAAGCTTTCTTT.

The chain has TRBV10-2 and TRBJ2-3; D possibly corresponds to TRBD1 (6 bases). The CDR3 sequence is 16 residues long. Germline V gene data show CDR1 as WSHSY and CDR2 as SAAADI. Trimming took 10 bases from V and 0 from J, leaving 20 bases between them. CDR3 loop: CATKTYRQGSTDTQYF. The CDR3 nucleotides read TGCGCCACCAAGACCTACAGGCAGGGGAGCACAGATACGCAGTATTTT.

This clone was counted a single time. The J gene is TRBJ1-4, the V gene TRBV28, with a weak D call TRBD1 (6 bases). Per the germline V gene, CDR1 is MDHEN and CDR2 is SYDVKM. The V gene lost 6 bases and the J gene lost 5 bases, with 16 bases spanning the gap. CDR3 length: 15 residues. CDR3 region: CASSPLDRNNEKLFF. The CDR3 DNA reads TGTGCCAGCAGCCCCTTGGACAGAAACAATGAAAAACTGTTTTTT.

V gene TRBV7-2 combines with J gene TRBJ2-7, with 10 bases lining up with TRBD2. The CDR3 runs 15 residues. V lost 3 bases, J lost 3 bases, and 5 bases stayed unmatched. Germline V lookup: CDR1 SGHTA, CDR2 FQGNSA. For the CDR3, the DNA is TGTGCCAGCAGCTTGGGGACTAGCGACCTCTACGAGCAGTACTTC. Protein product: CASSLGTSDLYEQYF.

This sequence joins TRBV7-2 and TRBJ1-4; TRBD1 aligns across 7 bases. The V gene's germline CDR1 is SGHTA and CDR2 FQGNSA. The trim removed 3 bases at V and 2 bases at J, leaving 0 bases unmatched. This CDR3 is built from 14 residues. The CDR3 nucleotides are TGTGCCAGCAGCTTGACAGGGACTAATGAAAAACTGTTTTTT. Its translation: CASSLTGTNEKLFF.

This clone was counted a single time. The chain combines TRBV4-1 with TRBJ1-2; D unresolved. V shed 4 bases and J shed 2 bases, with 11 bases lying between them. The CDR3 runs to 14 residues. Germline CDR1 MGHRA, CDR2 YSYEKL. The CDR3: CASSREPSNYGYTF. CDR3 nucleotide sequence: TGCGCCAGCAGCCGGGAGCCATCCAACTATGGCTACACCTTC.

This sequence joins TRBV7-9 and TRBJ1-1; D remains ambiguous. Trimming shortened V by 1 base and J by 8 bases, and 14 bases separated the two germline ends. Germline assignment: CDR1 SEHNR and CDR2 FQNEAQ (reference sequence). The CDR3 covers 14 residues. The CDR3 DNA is TGTGCCAGCAGCTTAGGGGGAAAAAAGCTGGAAGCTTTCTTT. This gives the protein CASSLGGKKLEAFF.

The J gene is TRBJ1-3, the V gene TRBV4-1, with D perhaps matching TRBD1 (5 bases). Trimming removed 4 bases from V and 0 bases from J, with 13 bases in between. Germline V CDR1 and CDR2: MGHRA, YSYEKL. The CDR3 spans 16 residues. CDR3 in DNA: TGCGCCAGCAGCCCCGATCCAGGGACCTCTGGAAACACCATATATTTT. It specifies CASSPDPGTSGNTIYF.

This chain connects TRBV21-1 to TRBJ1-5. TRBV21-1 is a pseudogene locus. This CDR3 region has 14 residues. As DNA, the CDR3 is TGTGCCAGCAGCCCACGGGTCCCCAATCAGCCCCAGCATTTT. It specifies CASSPRVPNQPQHF.

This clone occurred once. CDR3 nucleotide sequence: TGTGCCAGCAGCTCCTTGGGGGGGCTTCCTCCCACCCCTAGCACAGATACGCAGTATTTT. Its protein is CASSSLGGLPPTPSTDTQYF. The V call is TRBV28, the J call TRBJ2-3; D possibly corresponds to TRBD2 (7 bases). The CDR3 is made up of 20 amino acids. Germline CDR1 MDHEN, CDR2 SYDVKM. V lost 6 bases and J lost 0, with 28 bases in between.

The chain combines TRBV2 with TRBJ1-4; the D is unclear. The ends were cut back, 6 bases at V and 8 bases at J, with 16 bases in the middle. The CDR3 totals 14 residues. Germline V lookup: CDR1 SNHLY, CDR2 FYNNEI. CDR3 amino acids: CASSAVGSGEKLFF. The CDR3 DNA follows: TGTGCCAGCAGCGCCGTTGGGTCCGGGGAAAAACTGTTTTTT.

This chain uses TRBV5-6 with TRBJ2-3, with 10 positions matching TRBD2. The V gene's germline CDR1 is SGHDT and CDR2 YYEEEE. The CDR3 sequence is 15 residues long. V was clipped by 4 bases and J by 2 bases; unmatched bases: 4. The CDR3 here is CASSRGLADTDTQYF. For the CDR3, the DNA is TGTGCCAGCAGCCGCGGACTAGCGGACACAGATACGCAGTATTTT.

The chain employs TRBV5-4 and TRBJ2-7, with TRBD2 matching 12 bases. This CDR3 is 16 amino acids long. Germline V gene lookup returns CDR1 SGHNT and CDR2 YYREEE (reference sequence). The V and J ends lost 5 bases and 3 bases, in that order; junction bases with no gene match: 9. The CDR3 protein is CASSYGTSGSIYEQYF. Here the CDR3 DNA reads TGTGCCAGCAGTTACGGGACTAGCGGGTCAATCTACGAGCAGTACTTC. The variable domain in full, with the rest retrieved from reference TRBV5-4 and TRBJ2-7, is ETGVTQSPTHLIKTRGQQVTLRCSSQSGHNTVSWYQQALGQGPQFIFQYYREEENGRGNFPPRFSGLQFPNYSSELNVNALELDDSALYLCASSYGTSGSIYEQYFGPGTRLTVT.

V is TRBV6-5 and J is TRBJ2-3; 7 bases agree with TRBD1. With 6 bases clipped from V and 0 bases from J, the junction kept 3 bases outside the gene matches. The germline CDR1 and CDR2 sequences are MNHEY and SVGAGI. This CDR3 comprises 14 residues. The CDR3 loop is CASSRGQSTDTQYF. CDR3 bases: TGTGCCAGCAGCCGGGGACAGAGCACAGATACGCAGTATTTT.

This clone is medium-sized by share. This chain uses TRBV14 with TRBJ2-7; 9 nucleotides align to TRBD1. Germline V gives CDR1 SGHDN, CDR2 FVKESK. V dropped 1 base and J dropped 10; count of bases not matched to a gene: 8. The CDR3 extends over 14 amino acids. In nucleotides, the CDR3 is TGTGCCAGCAGCCAAGTAAGGGGACAGGGTTTTCAGTACTTC. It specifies CASSQVRGQGFQYF.

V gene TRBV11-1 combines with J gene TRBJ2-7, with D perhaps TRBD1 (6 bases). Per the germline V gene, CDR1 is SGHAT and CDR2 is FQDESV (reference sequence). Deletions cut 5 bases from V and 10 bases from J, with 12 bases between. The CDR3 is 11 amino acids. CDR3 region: CASSHRVEQYF. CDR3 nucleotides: TGTGCCAGCAGCCACAGGGTTGAACAGTACTTC. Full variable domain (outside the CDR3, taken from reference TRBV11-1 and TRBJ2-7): EAEVAQSPRYKITEKSQAVAFWCDPISGHATLYWYRQILGQGPELLVQFQDESVVDDSQLPKDRFSAERLKGVDSTLKIQPAELGDSAMYLCASSHRVEQYFGPGTRLTVT.

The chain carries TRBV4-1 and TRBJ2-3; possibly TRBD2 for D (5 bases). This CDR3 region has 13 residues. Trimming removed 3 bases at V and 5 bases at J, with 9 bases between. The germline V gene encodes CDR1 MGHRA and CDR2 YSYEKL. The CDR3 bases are TGCGCCAGCAGCCAGGACTGGATAGATACGCAGTATTTT. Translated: CASSQDWIDTQYF.